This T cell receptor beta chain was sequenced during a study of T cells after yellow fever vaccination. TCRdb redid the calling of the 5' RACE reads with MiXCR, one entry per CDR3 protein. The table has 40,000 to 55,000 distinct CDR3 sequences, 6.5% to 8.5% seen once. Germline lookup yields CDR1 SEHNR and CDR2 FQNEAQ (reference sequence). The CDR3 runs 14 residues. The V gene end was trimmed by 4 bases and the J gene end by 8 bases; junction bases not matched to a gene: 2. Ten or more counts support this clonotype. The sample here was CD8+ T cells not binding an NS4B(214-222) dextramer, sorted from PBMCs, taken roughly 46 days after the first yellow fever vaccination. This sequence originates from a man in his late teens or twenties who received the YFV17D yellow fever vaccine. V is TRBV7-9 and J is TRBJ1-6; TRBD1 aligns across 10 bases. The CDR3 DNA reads TGTGCCAGCAGCTCCGGGACAGGGGATTCACCCCTCCACTTT. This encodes CASSSGTGDSPLHF.